This T cell receptor beta chain emerged from a study of T-cell memory formation after mild COVID-19. General observations from the study: Later expanders leaned CD4+, whereas clones that contracted between day 15 and 85 were balanced CD4/CD8.

This clonotype was picked up many times. Its antigen is not identified. The CDR3 loop spans 13 amino acids. Germline CDR1 is SEHNR and CDR2 is FQNEAQ (reference sequence). V was pared by 5 bases and J by 5 bases, with 12 bases between. Constant-segment primers and 5'RACE yielded cDNA libraries for TCR alpha and TCR beta, each carrying sample barcodes and UMIs. MiXCR, run by TCRdb on the 5' RACE reads, gives a single entry per CDR3 protein. The sample includes some 46,000 distinct CDR3 sequences, about 6.3% of them seen just once. The TCR sequence derives from an adult who had mild COVID-19 (a few samples of this study predate the infection). Cell type and time point are not known. The V call is TRBV7-9, the J call TRBJ2-5; a possible D gene is TRBD2 (6 bases). Sequenced sample: PBMCs or a T cell subset sorted from them (not recorded which). In DNA, the CDR3 is TGTGCCAGCAGCCGGGCGGGAACGGAGACCCAGTACTTC. Translating gives CASSRAGTETQYF.